These T cell receptor beta chains were read from a single sample in a study of blood T cell repertoires in COVID-19. Here immunoSEQ multiplex PCR was the method, and the copy in TCRdb shows in-frame clones only, minus some. Of more than 60,000 clones listed, 90% are singletons. Sequences were obtained from peripheral blood. The receptors were sampled from a human donor in a cohort sampled during active COVID-19. CDR3s include the opening cysteine and the closing phenylalanine or tryptophan. Each record gives: clone size, J gene, V gene, D gene, CDR3 protein, CDR3 DNA. A D gene is named only where the DNA matches it firmly. For some rows the clone size is stated as once, few or many, or as a class when expanded; others skip it.

NA	TRBJ2-5	TRBV5-1	NA	CASSFLLAGETQYF	TGCGCCAGCAGCTTCCTCCTAGCCGGGGAGACCCAGTACTTC
NA	TRBJ1-6	TRBV30	NA	CAWTPQRDSPLHF	TGTGCCTGGACTCCCCAACGAGATTCACCCCTCCACTTT
once	TRBJ2-5	TRBV2	NA	CASSEWEAQYF	TGTGCCAGCAGTGAATGGGAGGCCCAGTACTTC
NA	TRBJ2-3	TRBV24-1	NA	CATSSSATDTQYF	TGTGCCACCAGTTCTAGCGCGACAGATACGCAGTATTTT
NA	TRBJ2-7	TRBV6-5	NA	CASSYGGTYEQYF	TGTGCCAGCAGTTACGGAGGAACCTACGAGCAGTACTTC
NA	TRBJ2-5	TRBV13	NA	CASSYSPRSQETQYF	TGTGCCAGCAGCTACTCCCCCCGGAGCCAAGAGACCCAGTACTTC
NA	TRBJ2-5	TRBV7-2	NA	CASSQGRSWGAQYF	TGTGCCAGCAGCCAAGGGAGGTCTTGGGGCGCCCAGTACTTC
NA	TRBJ2-3	TRBV29-1	TRBD2	CSVAWGGFTDTQYF	TGCAGCGTTGCCTGGGGAGGGTTCACAGATACGCAGTATTTT
NA	TRBJ2-5	TRBV3-1/TRBV3-2	TRBD2	CASSQDILAGLAETQYF	TGTGCCAGCAGCCAAGATATACTAGCGGGGCTGGCAGAGACCCAGTACTTC
few	TRBJ1-5	TRBV3-1/TRBV3-2	NA	CASSQGGNQPQHF	TGTGCCAGCAGCCAAGGCGGCAATCAGCCCCAGCATTTT
NA	TRBJ2-6	TRBV14	NA	CASSQATPGGGANVLTF	TGTGCCAGCAGCCAAGCGACCCCCGGCGGTGGGGCCAACGTCCTGACTTTC
NA	TRBJ2-1	TRBV5-4	NA	CASDRGGGSYNEQFF	TGTGCCAGCGACCGTGGGGGCGGCTCCTACAATGAGCAGTTCTTC
NA	TRBJ1-1	TRBV4-3	TRBD1	CASSQGDRGLSRGRTEAFF	TGCGCCAGCAGCCAAGGTGACAGGGGGCTCTCTCGTGGGCGGACTGAAGCTTTCTTT
NA	TRBJ1-1	TRBV9	NA	CASSVGIGRGGTEAFF	TGTGCCAGCAGCGTAGGGATCGGGAGGGGAGGCACTGAAGCTTTCTTT
NA	TRBJ2-4	TRBV6-6	TRBD2	CASSLTSGGEGNIQYF	TGTGCCAGCAGTTTAACTAGCGGGGGGGAGGGGAACATTCAGTACTTC
NA	TRBJ1-2	TRBV10-3	TRBD1	CAISDGGQGGQLDYGYTF	TGTGCCATCAGTGACGGGGGACAGGGCGGACAATTAGACTATGGCTACACCTTC
NA	TRBJ2-5	TRBV28	TRBD2	CASLSGGAGETQYF	TGTGCCAGCCTTAGCGGGGGGGCCGGGGAGACCCAGTACTTC
NA	TRBJ1-3	TRBV7-6	NA	CASSLLLNTGRSGNTIYF	TGTGCCAGCAGCTTACTCCTCAACACAGGCCGCTCTGGAAACACCATATATTTT
NA	TRBJ2-3	TRBV4-2	TRBD2	CASSQGSGGGTDTQYF	TGTGCCAGCAGCCAAGGAAGCGGGGGGGGCACAGATACGCAGTATTTT
NA	TRBJ2-5	TRBV5-4	TRBD2	CASSPSGGLKETQYF	TGTGCCAGCAGCCCTAGCGGGGGGCTGAAAGAGACCCAGTACTTC
NA	TRBJ2-3	TRBV6-5	NA	CASSLATNPTDTQYF	TGTGCCAGCAGTCTAGCGACCAACCCCACAGATACGCAGTATTTT
NA	TRBJ1-5	TRBV7-9	NA	CASTTDTYQPQHF	TGTGCCAGCACCACAGACACGTATCAGCCCCAGCATTTT
NA	TRBJ1-2	TRBV5-1	NA	CASSLAGLSGYTF	TGCGCCAGCAGCTTGGCAGGGTTGTCTGGCTACACCTTC
NA	TRBJ2-7	TRBV19	NA	CASSAGQSYEQYF	TGTGCCAGTAGTGCTGGACAATCCTACGAGCAGTACTTC
NA	TRBJ2-5	TRBV29-1	NA	CSARDTGGETQYF	TGCAGCGCAAGGGACACCGGCGGGGAGACCCAGTACTTC
NA	TRBJ1-1	TRBV7-9	TRBD1	CASSTGQGSTEAFF	TGTGCCAGCAGCACCGGACAGGGGAGCACTGAAGCTTTCTTT
NA	TRBJ1-2	TRBV24-1	TRBD1	CATSDPPTGTVPNGYTF	TGTGCCACCAGTGATCCCCCTACCGGGACAGTTCCCAATGGCTACACCTTC
NA	TRBJ1-2	TRBV27	TRBD1	CASSHISVQGDGYTF	TGTGCCAGCAGTCACATATCCGTACAGGGGGATGGCTACACCTTC
once	TRBJ1-5	TRBV2	NA	CASSEGGSDQPQHF	TGTGCCAGCAGTGAAGGGGGTAGCGATCAGCCCCAGCATTTT
NA	TRBJ2-6	TRBV5-1	NA	CASSLLDSSGANVLTF	TGCGCCAGCAGCTTGTTGGACAGCTCTGGGGCCAACGTCCTGACTTTC